What follows describes a single TCR beta chain. The data are from a study of blood T cell repertoires in COVID-19. Looking at the study overall: COVID-19 samples from acute and convalescent phases originated in the United States, Italy and Spain. PBMCs, B-cell-depleted T cells, or T cells were the source of the cDNA or gDNA that made up the material.

The authors' processing: Amplification of reference gene primers was used by the study to estimate nucleated cell counts. Using immunoSEQ multiplex PCR, the repertoire was profiled, and TCRdb retains in-frame clones only, with some absent. Clonal size and the V and J genes are those of that table, whereas D and trimming came from the DNA. This table holds 100,000 to 150,000 clones, around 88% found once. This TCR was sampled from a man aged 55-75 years with COVID-19, enrolled during active disease. The sequenced sample was peripheral blood.

The CDR3 spells CAWSRRTVKETQYF. Here the CDR3 DNA reads TGTGCCTGGAGTAGACGGACAGTTAAAGAGACCCAGTACTTC. The gene calls are TRBV30 and TRBJ2-5; D is possibly TRBD1 (6 bases). This CDR3 comprises 14 residues. Trimming stripped 2 bases from V and 3 bases from J, with 13 bases between. Germline V lookup: CDR1 GTSNPN, CDR2 SVGIG (reference sequence).